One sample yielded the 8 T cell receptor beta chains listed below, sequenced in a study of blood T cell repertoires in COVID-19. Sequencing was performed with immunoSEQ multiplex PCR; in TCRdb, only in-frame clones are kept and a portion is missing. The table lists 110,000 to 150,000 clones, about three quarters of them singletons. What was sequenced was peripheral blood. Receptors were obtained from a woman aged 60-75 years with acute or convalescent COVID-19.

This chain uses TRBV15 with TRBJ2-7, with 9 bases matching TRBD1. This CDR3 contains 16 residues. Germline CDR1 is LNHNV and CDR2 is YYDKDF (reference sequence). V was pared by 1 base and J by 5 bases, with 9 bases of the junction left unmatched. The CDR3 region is CATSRGGTGWGDEQYF. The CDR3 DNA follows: TGTGCCACCAGCAGAGGAGGGACAGGGTGGGGGGACGAGCAGTACTTC.

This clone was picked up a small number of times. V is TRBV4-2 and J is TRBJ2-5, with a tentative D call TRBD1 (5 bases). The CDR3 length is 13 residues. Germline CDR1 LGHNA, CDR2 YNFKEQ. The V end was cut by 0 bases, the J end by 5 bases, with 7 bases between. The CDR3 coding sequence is TGTGCCAGCAGCCAAGAAGCAGGGGAGACCCAGTACTTC. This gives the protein CASSQEAGETQYF.

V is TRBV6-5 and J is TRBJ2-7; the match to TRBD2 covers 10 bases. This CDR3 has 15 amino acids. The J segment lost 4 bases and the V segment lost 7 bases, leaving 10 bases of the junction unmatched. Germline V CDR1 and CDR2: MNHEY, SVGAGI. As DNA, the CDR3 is TGTGCCAGCACCCCAACTACTAGCGGGGCATACGAGCAGTACTTC. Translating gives CASTPTTSGAYEQYF.

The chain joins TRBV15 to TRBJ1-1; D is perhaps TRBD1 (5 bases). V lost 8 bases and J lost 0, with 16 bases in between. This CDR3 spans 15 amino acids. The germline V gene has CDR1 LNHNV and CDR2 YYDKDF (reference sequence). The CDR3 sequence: CATSRTGSLNTEAFF. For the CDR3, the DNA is TGTGCCACCTCAAGAACAGGTTCTTTGAACACTGAAGCTTTCTTT.

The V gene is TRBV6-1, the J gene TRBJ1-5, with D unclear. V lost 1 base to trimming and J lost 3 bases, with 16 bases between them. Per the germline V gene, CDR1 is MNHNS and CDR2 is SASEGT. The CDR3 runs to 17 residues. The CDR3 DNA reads TGTGCCAGCAGTGAAGTCGCTTCGCAGGAAATCAATCAGCCCCAGCATTTT. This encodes CASSEVASQEINQPQHF.

Here the CDR3 reads CASRVGGTTGELFF. CDR3 sequence (DNA): TGTGCCAGCAGGGTGGGGGGTACCACCGGGGAGCTGTTTTTT. The chain carries TRBV11-2 and TRBJ2-2, with D perhaps matching TRBD2 (6 bases). Germline CDR1 SGHAT, CDR2 FQNNGV. This CDR3 region has 14 residues. Trimming stripped 6 bases from V and 4 bases from J, with 12 bases between.

CDR3 loop: CASSRPTWDRWSYEQYF. The CDR3 DNA sequence: TGTGCCAGCAGTCGCCCGACATGGGACAGATGGTCCTACGAGCAGTACTTC. This chain joins TRBV28 and TRBJ2-7, with 7 bases matching TRBD1. Germline values: CDR1 MDHEN, CDR2 SYDVKM. The CDR3 is made up of 17 amino acids. The ends lost 5 bases at V and 1 base at J; junction bases unmatched: 14.

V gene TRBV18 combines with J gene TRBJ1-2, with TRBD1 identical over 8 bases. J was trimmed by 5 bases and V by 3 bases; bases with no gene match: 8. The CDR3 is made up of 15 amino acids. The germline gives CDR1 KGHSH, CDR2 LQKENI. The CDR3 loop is CASSPGDRLAYGYTF. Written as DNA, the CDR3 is TGTGCCAGCTCACCGGGGGACAGGTTAGCATATGGCTACACCTTC. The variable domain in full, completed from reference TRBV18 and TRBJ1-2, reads NAGVMQNPRHLVRRRGQEARLRCSPMKGHSHVYWYRQLPEEGLKFMVYLQKENIIDESGMPKERFSAEFPKEGPSILRIQQVVRGDSAAYFCASSPGDRLAYGYTFGSGTRLTVV.